These 24 T cell receptor beta chains came from one sample sequenced in a study of T cell responses to AZD1222 COVID-19 vaccine. Data came from immunoSEQ multiplex PCR; TCRdb stores just in-frame clones and leaves some out. The data hold approximately 140,000 clones, with less than 95% observed a single time. The sample was peripheral blood, taken 28 days after the second dose of the MenACWY control vaccine. The receptors were sampled from an adult who received the MenACWY meningococcal vaccine as a control.

V and J are TRBV7-8 and TRBJ1-1; no reliable D call. The CDR3 extends over 15 amino acids. V gave up 5 bases and J gave up 0 bases, with 13 bases separating them. Germline V lookup: CDR1 SGHVS, CDR2 FQNEAQ. In DNA form, the CDR3 reads TGTGCCAGCAGCCAAAGGACGGAAATGAACACTGAAGCTTTCTTT. This encodes CASSQRTEMNTEAFF.

The gene calls are TRBV11-2 and TRBJ2-7, with 8 positions matching TRBD1. This CDR3 has 14 amino acids. After removal of 3 bases from V and 6 bases from J, the junction contained 7 bases not matched to a gene. CDR1 and CDR2 (germline): SGHAT, FQNNGV. Here the CDR3 DNA reads TGTGCCAGCAGCTTTTGGCAGGGGGCTGCCGAGCAGTACTTC. Protein: CASSFWQGAAEQYF. The entire variable domain, with the rest obtained from reference TRBV11-2 and TRBJ2-7, is as follows: EAGVAQSPRYKIIEKRQSVAFWCNPISGHATLYWYQQILGQGPKLLIQFQNNGVVDDSQLPKDRFSAERLKGVDSTLKIQPAKLEDSAVYLCASSFWQGAAEQYFGPGTRLTVT.

This rearrangement joins TRBV4-3 to TRBJ1-3; D gene uncertain. The CDR3 totals 15 residues. The V end was cut by 6 bases, the J end by 0 bases, with 12 bases between. Germline CDR1 is LGHNA and CDR2 is YSLEER. CDR3 bases: TGCGCCAGCAGTTCGGGATCGGGCTCTGGAAACACCATATATTTT. Translation gives CASSSGSGSGNTIYF.

The J gene is TRBJ1-2, the V gene TRBV5-8; no reliable D call. V was pared by 2 bases and J by 7 bases, with 9 bases between. The germline CDR1 and CDR2 sequences are SGHTS and YDEGEE. The CDR3 has 12 residues. CDR3 nucleotide sequence: TGTGCCAGCAGCTTACGTCAGATTGGCTACACCTTC. Its protein is CASSLRQIGYTF. Full variable domain (outside the CDR3, taken from reference TRBV5-8 and TRBJ1-2): EAGVTQSPTHLIKTRGQQATLRCSPISGHTSVYWYQQALGLGLQFLLWYDEGEERNRGNFPPRFSGRQFPNYSSELNVNALELEDSALYLCASSLRQIGYTFGSGTRLTVV.

The rearrangement joins TRBV11-2 to TRBJ2-7; 13 nucleotides match TRBD2. J lost 1 base, V lost 5 bases, and 2 bases had no gene match. The germline gives CDR1 SGHAT, CDR2 FQNNGV. CDR3 length equals 15 residues. The CDR3 reads CASSRTSGSSYEQYF. DNA for the CDR3: TGTGCCAGCAGCCGGACTAGCGGGAGTTCCTACGAGCAGTACTTC.

The chain couples TRBV5-4 to TRBJ1-3; D is perhaps TRBD1 (5 bases). V dropped 0 bases and J dropped 2 bases, with 9 bases sitting between them. Germline CDR1 and CDR2: SGHNT and YYREEE (reference sequence). The CDR3 covers 15 residues. The CDR3 DNA follows: TGTGCCAGCAGCTTGGGTGGGGGTACTGGAAACACCATATATTTT. Residues: CASSLGGGTGNTIYF.

This clone has just one count. The gene calls are TRBV4-1 and TRBJ2-3; D is perhaps TRBD1 (5 bases). This CDR3 spans 14 amino acids. V shed 5 bases and J shed 0 bases, with 9 bases lying between them. The germline gives CDR1 MGHRA, CDR2 YSYEKL. The CDR3: CASSSGSSTDTQYF. In DNA form, the CDR3 reads TGCGCCAGCAGCTCAGGGTCTAGCACAGATACGCAGTATTTT.

This chain links TRBV5-1 with TRBJ1-5; TRBD1 is a possible D gene (5 bases). Germline CDR1 reads SGHRS; CDR2 reads YFSETQ. This CDR3 is 15 amino acids long. Trimming left V 0 bases short and J 0 bases short, with 7 bases between. The CDR3 DNA is TGCGCCAGCAGCTTGGAGGGGTCTAGCAATCAGCCCCAGCATTTT. This codes for CASSLEGSSNQPQHF.

The J gene is TRBJ2-7, the V gene TRBV6-5; 7 bases are a match to TRBD1. Per germline, CDR1 MNHEY and CDR2 SVGAGI. With 2 bases clipped from V and 0 bases from J, the junction kept 4 bases outside the gene matches. There are 15 residues in the CDR3. As DNA, the CDR3 is TGTGCCAGCAGTTACGGACAGGCTTACTCCTACGAGCAGTACTTC. It specifies CASSYGQAYSYEQYF.

This clone was picked up one time. The chain joins TRBV19 to TRBJ2-1; the D gene is possibly TRBD1 (6 bases). V dropped 3 bases and J dropped 8 bases, with 17 bases sitting between them. Germline CDR1 is LNHDA and CDR2 is SQIVND (reference sequence). There are 15 residues in the CDR3. The CDR3 DNA reads as TGTGCCAGTAGTATCCGGCAGGGGTTATCCGATGAGCAGTTCTTC. It translates to CASSIRQGLSDEQFF.

V and J are TRBV9 and TRBJ2-1; the D is unclear. Germline loops: CDR1 SGDLS, CDR2 YYNGEE. V gave up 0 bases and J gave up 0 bases, with 10 bases separating them. The length of the CDR3 is 16 residues. The CDR3 DNA sequence: TGTGCCAGCAGCGTAGAGGGAACGGGCTCCTACAATGAGCAGTTCTTC. It is translated as CASSVEGTGSYNEQFF.

The chain employs TRBV14 and TRBJ2-5; D possibly corresponds to TRBD2 (6 bases). Between the trimmed V and J ends, which lost 5 bases and 5 bases, there was a span of 12 bases. CDR1 and CDR2 (germline): SGHDN, FVKESK. There are 13 residues in the CDR3. The CDR3 here is CASSRLVEETQYF. In DNA form, the CDR3 reads TGTGCCAGCAGCAGACTAGTTGAGGAGACCCAGTACTTC.

The chain employs TRBV18 and TRBJ2-1; D may be TRBD1 (5 bases). V gave up 1 base and J gave up 4 bases, with 11 bases separating them. The CDR3 covers 15 residues. Per the germline V gene, CDR1 is KGHSH and CDR2 is LQKENI. The CDR3 region has the DNA TGTGCCAGCTCACCACGCACACAGGAATACAATGAGCAGTTCTTC. It specifies CASSPRTQEYNEQFF.

The chain recombines TRBV28 with TRBJ1-5, with a tentative D call TRBD1 (6 bases). The germline V and J ends were trimmed by 10 bases and 3 bases, with 25 bases remaining between them. This CDR3 is 17 amino acids long. The V gene's germline CDR1 is MDHEN and CDR2 SYDVKM. This CDR3 is CATSRRRSQGDNQPQHF. The CDR3 DNA is TGTGCCACCTCCCGTCGACGATCACAGGGCGACAATCAGCCCCAGCATTTT.

The chain uses TRBV3-1 (or the pseudogene TRBV3-2) and TRBJ1-2; 8 positions agree with TRBD1. Trimming took 2 bases from V and 3 from J; bases not matched to a gene: 8. The CDR3 is 16 residues long. Germline lookup yields CDR1 LGHDT and CDR2 YNNKEL (reference sequence). In DNA, the CDR3 is TGTGCCAGCAGCCAATCATTCGGACAGGGTGACTATGGCTACACCTTC. Amino acids: CASSQSFGQGDYGYTF.

In its sample, this clone was seen once. The genes are TRBV7-9 and TRBJ1-1, with no clear D. CDR3 length: 15 amino acids. Trimming took off 4 bases at V and 3 bases at J, with 15 bases between the two ends. Germline CDR1 is SEHNR and CDR2 is FQNEAQ (reference sequence). In DNA, the CDR3 is TGTGCCAGCAGCTACAGACGTGGTTCGGACACTGAAGCTTTCTTT. Translating it yields CASSYRRGSDTEAFF.

This chain links TRBV4-3 with TRBJ2-7; 11 nucleotides agree with TRBD2. The CDR3 is 15 residues long. CDR1 is LGHNA and CDR2 is YSLEER in the germline V gene. V lost 4 bases to trimming and J lost 0 bases; unmatched junction nucleotides: 2. The CDR3 is CASSLGTSGSYEQYF. The CDR3 DNA follows: TGCGCCAGCAGCCTTGGGACTAGCGGCTCCTACGAGCAGTACTTC.

The genes are TRBV6-5 and TRBJ1-5, with D hard to call. The V gene's germline CDR1 is MNHEY and CDR2 SVGAGI. The CDR3 runs 15 residues. Trimming cost V 2 bases and J 3 bases, with 11 bases left between them. The CDR3 is CASSYGGNDNQPQHF. In nucleotides, the CDR3 is TGTGCCAGCAGTTACGGTGGTAATGACAATCAGCCCCAGCATTTT.

The rearrangement links TRBV10-1 to TRBJ1-1; possible D gene TRBD1, 6 bases. This CDR3 region has 12 residues. From germline, CDR1 is WNHNN and CDR2 SYGVQD (reference sequence). The V end lost 4 bases, the J end lost 3 bases, and 6 bases lay between the germline ends. The CDR3, as DNA: TGCGCCAGCAGTGCAGGGGACACTGAAGCTTTCTTT. Amino acids: CASSAGDTEAFF.

The chain links TRBV6-2 or TRBV6-3 to TRBJ2-2; D possibly corresponds to TRBD2 (6 bases). The V end was cut by 0 bases, the J end by 9 bases, with 14 bases between. The CDR3 has 15 residues. Germline loops: CDR1 MNHEY, CDR2 SVGEGT. The CDR3 reads CASSYSASAPRELFF. The CDR3 nucleotides are TGTGCCAGCAGTTACTCGGCTAGCGCCCCGCGGGAGCTGTTTTTT.

The chain has TRBV9 and TRBJ2-3; 8 nucleotides line up with TRBD2. The CDR3 totals 15 residues. Germline lookup yields CDR1 SGDLS and CDR2 YYNGEE. V lost 3 bases and J lost 0; bases outside the gene matches: 3. CDR3 sequence (DNA): TGTGCCAGCAGCGGGACTAGCTCGAGCACAGATACGCAGTATTTT. Amino acids: CASSGTSSSTDTQYF.

The genes are TRBV7-3 and TRBJ2-1; 9 bases are a match to TRBD1. The CDR3 has 15 residues. Germline lookup yields CDR1 SGHTA and CDR2 FQGTGA. Losses at the gene ends were 5 bases for V and 9 bases for J; bases not matched to a gene: 11. The CDR3 nucleotides read TGTGCCAGCAGCACGACAGGGGGACATAACGGTGAGCAGTTCTTC. Translating gives CASSTTGGHNGEQFF.

The CDR3: CASSNANECVNTEAFF. CDR3 in DNA: TGTGCCAGCAGCAATGCCAATGAGTGTGTGAACACTGAAGCTTTCTTT. V and J are TRBV21-1 and TRBJ1-1. TRBV21-1 counts as a pseudogene. The CDR3 has 16 amino acids.

This chain joins TRBV7-2 and TRBJ2-2, with D possibly being TRBD2 (5 bases). V lost 3 bases and J 2 bases, leaving 10 bases between the germline ends. The CDR3 has 15 amino acids. Per germline, CDR1 SGHTA and CDR2 FQGNSA. The CDR3 nucleotides are TGTGCCAGCAGCTTCGGGAATAGAAACACCGGGGAGCTGTTTTTT. Its translation: CASSFGNRNTGELFF.